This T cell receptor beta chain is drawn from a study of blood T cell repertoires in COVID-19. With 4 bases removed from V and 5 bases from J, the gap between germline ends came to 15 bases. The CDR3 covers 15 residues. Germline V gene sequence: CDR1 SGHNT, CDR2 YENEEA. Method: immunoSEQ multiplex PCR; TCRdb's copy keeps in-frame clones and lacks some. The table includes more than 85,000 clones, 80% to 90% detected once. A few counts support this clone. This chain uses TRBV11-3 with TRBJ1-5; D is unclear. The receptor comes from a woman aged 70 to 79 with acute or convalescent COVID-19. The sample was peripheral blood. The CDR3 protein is CASSSWEGSHQPQHF. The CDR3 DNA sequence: TGTGCCAGCAGCTCCTGGGAGGGATCCCATCAGCCCCAGCATTTT.